A single sample is the source of the 3 T cell receptor beta chains below, sequenced in a study of cytomegalovirus exposure and HLA in healthy donors (TCRdb year 2017). Library construction relied on the immunoSEQ multiplex PCR assay. A mixture of 60 forward primers for TCR Vbeta segments and 13 reverse primers for TCR Jbeta segments was used in the multiplex PCR. As stored in TCRdb, this immuneACCESS dataset retains in-frame rearrangements with V and J assigned. A fraction of the clones does not appear; measured against another copy, unresolved V genes explain less than half of the discrepancy, and the remainder lacks a known reason. Here the sample has around 140,000 clones; about two thirds occur a single time. In total, the top ten clones hold less than 2.5% of the sample. Sequenced input: PBMCs. Receptors were obtained from a woman in her thirties or forties in good health and CMV-seronegative.

The CDR3 DNA reads as TGTGCCAGCAGTTTTCTGCGGGGGGCATCCACAGATACGCAGTATTTT. Residues: CASSFLRGASTDTQYF. V and J are TRBV27 and TRBJ2-3, with 8 positions matching TRBD2. Trimming cost V 3 bases and J 2 bases; bases outside gene matches: 7. This CDR3 region has 16 residues. Germline V gives CDR1 MNHEY, CDR2 SMNVEV (reference sequence).

The chain recombines TRBV28 with TRBJ1-5; D is unresolved. The CDR3 runs 15 residues. Looked up from germline, CDR1 is MDHEN and CDR2 is SYDVKM. The V gene lost 6 bases and the J gene lost 5 bases, with 17 bases spanning the gap. Written as DNA, the CDR3 is TGTGCCAGCAGCCGAGGTAGAAGAACGGATCAGCCCCAGCATTTT. It is translated as CASSRGRRTDQPQHF. The whole variable domain, remainder taken from reference TRBV28 and TRBJ1-5, is DVKVTQSSRYLVKRTGEKVFLECVQDMDHENMFWYRQDPGLGLRLIYFSYDVKMKEKGDIPEGYSVSREKKERFSLILESASTNQTSMYLCASSRGRRTDQPQHFGDGTRLSIL.

This clone was observed at least ten times. The rearrangement links TRBV11-2 to TRBJ2-6; TRBD1 is a possible D gene (6 bases). Germline V gives CDR1 SGHAT, CDR2 FQNNGV. The ends were cut back, 5 bases at V and 0 bases at J, with 14 bases in the middle. The CDR3 has 17 residues. The CDR3 nucleotides read TGTGCCAGCAGCCCAGGGGTTAGAAACTCTGGGGCCAACGTCCTGACTTTC. Protein: CASSPGVRNSGANVLTF.